The 17 T cell receptor beta chains below were found in one sample sequenced in a study of shared clonotypes between healthy human individuals. Here immunoSEQ multiplex PCR was the method, and the copy in TCRdb shows in-frame clones only, minus some. The repertoire has approximately 1.1 million clones, approximately 80% of them found once; the top ten carry 0.5% to 0.6%. Sequenced: memory CD4+ T cells from PBMCs. As for subset: CD45RA-negative fraction. Every receptor here comes from a man between 18 and 29 years old in good health. Some clones in this sample may be carry-over from other donors' samples.

This clone was seen at least ten times. The rearrangement joins TRBV5-1 to TRBJ1-3; D uncertain. V was cut by 0 bases and J by 7 bases, with 11 bases left in between. Germline-derived CDR1 and CDR2 are SGHRS and YFSETQ. The CDR3 extends over 14 amino acids. The CDR3 loop reads CASSLATGLNTIYF. CDR3 sequence (DNA): TGCGCCAGCAGCTTGGCCACGGGGTTGAACACCATATATTTT.

This clone came up a few times. Other DNA sequences in this sample translate to the same CDR3. This chain connects TRBV5-1 to TRBJ2-2, with D possibly matching TRBD1 (5 bases). Germline V gene lookup returns CDR1 SGHRS and CDR2 YFSETQ. The CDR3 consists of 15 residues. The V gene lost 4 bases and the J gene lost 0 bases, with 10 bases spanning the gap. The CDR3: CASSPQGPNTGELFF. CDR3 in DNA: TGCGCCAGCAGCCCCCAGGGCCCGAACACCGGGGAGCTGTTTTTT.

The CDR3 sequence: CATSRGTGSTNYGYTF. Written as DNA, the CDR3 is TGTGCCACCAGCAGAGGGACAGGGTCTACTAACTATGGCTACACCTTC. V gene TRBV15 combines with J gene TRBJ1-2; 8 bases line up with TRBD1. The ends lost 1 base at V and 0 bases at J; junction bases unmatched: 4. The CDR3 has 16 residues. In germline, CDR1 is LNHNV, CDR2 YYDKDF (reference sequence). The full variable domain, in which reference TRBV15 and TRBJ1-2 provide the parts outside the CDR3, is DAMVIQNPRYQVTQFGKPVTLSCSQTLNHNVMYWYQQKSSQAPKLLFHYYDKDFNNEADTPDNFQSRRPNTSFCFLDIRSPGLGDTAMYLCATSRGTGSTNYGYTFGSGTRLTVV.

The chain links TRBV7-8 to TRBJ2-2; possible D gene TRBD1, 5 bases. From germline, CDR1 is SGHVS and CDR2 FQNEAQ. The CDR3 contains 14 residues. V lost 4 bases to trimming and J lost 1 base, with 7 bases between them. CDR3 DNA: TGTGCCAGCAGCTGGACACGGAACACCGGGGAGCTGTTTTTT. It encodes CASSWTRNTGELFF.

The genes are TRBV12-2 and TRBJ1-1. TRBV12-2 is tagged as a pseudogene. CDR3 size: 15 residues. CDR3 bases: TGTGCAAGTCGCTTAACGGCCCGGGTCGGGACTGAAGCTTTCTTT. Translating gives CASRLTARVGTEAFF.

The chain joins TRBV5-1 to TRBJ1-3; D ambiguous. Trimming left V 2 bases short and J 1 base short, with 10 bases between. This CDR3 has 15 amino acids. CDR1 is SGHRS, CDR2 YFSETQ, per germline. The CDR3 DNA is TGCGCCAGCAGCTTCTCGCCAGCATCTGGAAACACCATATATTTT. This codes for CASSFSPASGNTIYF. The complete variable domain, with remaining parts taken from reference TRBV5-1 and TRBJ1-3, reads KAGVTQTPRYLIKTRGQQVTLSCSPISGHRSVSWYQQTPGQGLQFLFEYFSETQRNKGNFPGRFSGRQFSNSRSEMNVSTLELGDSALYLCASSFSPASGNTIYFGEGSWLTVV.

This clone has only a few counts. The genes are TRBV7-8 and TRBJ2-2; D is unresolved. In germline, CDR1 is SGHVS, CDR2 FQNEAQ. The CDR3 has 15 amino acids. The V and J ends lost 1 base and 4 bases respectively, with 10 bases between them. The CDR3 DNA follows: TGTGCCAGCAGCTTAGGGGCCAGAGGCACCGGGGAGCTGTTTTTT. Encoded protein: CASSLGARGTGELFF.

The V call is TRBV30, the J call TRBJ1-5, with D maybe TRBD1 (5 bases). V lost 4 bases and J lost 0, with 13 bases in between. CDR1 and CDR2 (germline): GTSNPN, SVGIG (reference sequence). This CDR3 is 15 amino acids long. The CDR3 nucleotides read TGTGCCTGGACCGGGGGACCGTATAGCAATCAGCCCCAGCATTTT. This translates into CAWTGGPYSNQPQHF. The full variable domain, rest sourced from reference TRBV30 and TRBJ1-5, is SQTIHQWPATLVQPVGSPLSLECTVEGTSNPNLYWYRQAAGRGLQLLFYSVGIGQISSEVPQNLSASRPQDRQFILSSKKLLLSDSGFYLCAWTGGPYSNQPQHFGDGTRLSIL.

The V and J genes are TRBV6-1 and TRBJ1-5; D remains unclear. In germline, CDR1 is MNHNS, CDR2 SASEGT. V lost 7 bases to trimming and J lost 0 bases, with 13 bases between them. The CDR3 loop spans 15 amino acids. This CDR3 is CASTTYGFSNQPQHF. In nucleotides, the CDR3 is TGTGCCAGCACGACCTACGGTTTTAGCAATCAGCCCCAGCATTTT.

V is TRBV5-4 and J is TRBJ1-4; the match to TRBD1 covers 7 bases. This CDR3 spans 15 amino acids. V gave up 4 bases and J gave up 7 bases; unmatched junction bases: 10. Germline V gene sequence: CDR1 SGHNT, CDR2 YYREEE (reference sequence). The CDR3 loop is CASSQRGQVTEKLFF. CDR3 sequence (DNA): TGTGCCAGCAGCCAACGAGGACAGGTGACTGAAAAACTGTTTTTT.

The chain has TRBV21-1 and TRBJ2-7; the DNA was not compared with TRBD1, the D call given in the table. TRBV21-1 is marked as a pseudogene. The CDR3 contains 14 residues. The CDR3 DNA sequence: TGTGCCAGCATCCCGGGACAGGGGGACAACGAGCAGTACTTC. Its protein product is CASIPGQGDNEQYF.

This clone was detected only once. In the same sample, other DNA sequences code for this CDR3. The rearrangement uses TRBV18 and TRBJ1-5; D gene uncertain. The V end was cut by 2 bases, the J end by 3 bases, with 11 bases between. Germline V gene sequence: CDR1 KGHSH, CDR2 LQKENI. This CDR3 is 15 amino acids long. The DNA for the CDR3 is TGTGCCAGCTCACCAAGCGCCGGAGCCAATCAGCCCCAGCATTTT. Translating it yields CASSPSAGANQPQHF.

The chain carries TRBV5-1 and TRBJ2-5; the match to TRBD2 covers 8 bases. The J segment lost 5 bases and the V segment lost 0 bases, leaving 9 bases of the junction unmatched. The length of the CDR3 is 16 residues. CDR1 and CDR2 (germline): SGHRS, YFSETQ. This CDR3 reads CASSLAPAGEAETQYF. The CDR3 DNA sequence: TGCGCCAGCAGCTTGGCTCCAGCGGGAGAAGCGGAGACCCAGTACTTC.

The chain uses TRBV9 and TRBJ2-3; 7 bases align to TRBD1. The CDR3 runs 16 residues. The germline gives CDR1 SGDLS, CDR2 YYNGEE. Germline trimming cut 0 bases from V and 1 base from J; bases unmatched to any gene: 5. Here the CDR3 reads CASSVGQGGGTDTQYF. The CDR3 region has the DNA TGTGCCAGCAGCGTAGGACAGGGCGGAGGCACAGATACGCAGTATTTT.

The chain is built from TRBV28 and TRBJ2-3, with D possibly matching TRBD2 (7 bases). V was shortened by 4 bases and J by 1 base, with 15 bases between the two germline ends. Germline CDR1 and CDR2: MDHEN and SYDVKM. The CDR3 spans 16 residues. The CDR3 DNA sequence: TGTGCCAGCAGTTATCGGGGGGCGCCCGGCACAGATACGCAGTATTTT. It encodes CASSYRGAPGTDTQYF.

The V call is TRBV19, the J call TRBJ1-1; 7 bases align to TRBD1. The CDR3 consists of 18 residues. CDR1 LNHDA and CDR2 SQIVND come from the germline V gene (reference sequence). Germline trimming cut 1 base from V and 0 bases from J; bases unmatched to any gene: 11. The CDR3 region is CASSIVRPGQKMNTEAFF. The CDR3 nucleotides read TGTGCCAGTAGTATAGTTCGTCCGGGACAGAAAATGAACACTGAAGCTTTCTTT.

This rearrangement joins TRBV21-1 to TRBJ2-1; the table's D gene call, TRBD2, was not cross checked with the DNA. TRBV21-1 is classified as a pseudogene. This CDR3 region has 17 residues. As DNA, the CDR3 is TGTGCCAGCAGCAGACCCCGACTAGTCCCCTCGTACAATGAGCAGTTCTTC. Amino acid sequence: CASSRPRLVPSYNEQFF.